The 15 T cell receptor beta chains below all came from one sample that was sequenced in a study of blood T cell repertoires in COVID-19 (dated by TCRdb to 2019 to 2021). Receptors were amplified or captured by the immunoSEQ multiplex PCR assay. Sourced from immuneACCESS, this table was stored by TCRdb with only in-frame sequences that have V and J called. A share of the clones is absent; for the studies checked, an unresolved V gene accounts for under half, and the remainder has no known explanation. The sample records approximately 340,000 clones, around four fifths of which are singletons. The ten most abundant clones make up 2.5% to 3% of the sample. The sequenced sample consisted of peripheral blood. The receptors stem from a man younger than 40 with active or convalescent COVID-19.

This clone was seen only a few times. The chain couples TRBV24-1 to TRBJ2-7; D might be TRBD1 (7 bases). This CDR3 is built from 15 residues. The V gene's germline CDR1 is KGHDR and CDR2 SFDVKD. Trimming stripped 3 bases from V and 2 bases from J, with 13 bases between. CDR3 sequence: CATSDPGGHPYEQYF. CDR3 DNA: TGTGCCACCAGTGATCCAGGGGGGCACCCCTACGAGCAGTACTTC.

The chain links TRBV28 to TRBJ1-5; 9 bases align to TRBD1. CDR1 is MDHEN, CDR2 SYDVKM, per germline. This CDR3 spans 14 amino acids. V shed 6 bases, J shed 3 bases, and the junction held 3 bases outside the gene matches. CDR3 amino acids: CASRGQGINQPQHF. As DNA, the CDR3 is TGTGCCAGCAGGGGACAGGGCATCAATCAGCCCCAGCATTTT.

The CDR3 reads CASLPLAGESDTQYF. In nucleotides, the CDR3 is TGCGCCAGCCTTCCACTAGCGGGAGAGTCAGATACGCAGTATTTT. V gene TRBV5-1 combines with J gene TRBJ2-3; 11 nucleotides line up with TRBD2. The CDR3 sequence is 15 residues long. Germline trimming cut 7 bases from V and 4 bases from J; bases unmatched to any gene: 8. CDR1 and CDR2 (germline): SGHRS, YFSETQ.

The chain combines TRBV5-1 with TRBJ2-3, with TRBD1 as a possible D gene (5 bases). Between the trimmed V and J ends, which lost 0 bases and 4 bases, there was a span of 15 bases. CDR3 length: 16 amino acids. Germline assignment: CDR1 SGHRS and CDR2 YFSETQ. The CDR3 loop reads CASSLDSRGASDTQYF. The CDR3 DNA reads TGCGCCAGCAGCTTGGACTCGCGTGGGGCCTCAGATACGCAGTATTTT.

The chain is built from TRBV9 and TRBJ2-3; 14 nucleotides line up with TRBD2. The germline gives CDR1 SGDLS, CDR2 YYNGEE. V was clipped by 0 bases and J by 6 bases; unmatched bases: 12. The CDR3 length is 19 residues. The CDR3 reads CASSVAALTSGRASDTQYF. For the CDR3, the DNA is TGTGCCAGCAGCGTAGCTGCCCTGACTAGCGGGAGGGCCTCGGATACGCAGTATTTT. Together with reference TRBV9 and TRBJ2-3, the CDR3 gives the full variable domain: DSGVTQTPKHLITATGQRVTLRCSPRSGDLSVYWYQQSLDQGLQFLIQYYNGEERAKGNILERFSAQQFPDLHSELNLSSLELGDSALYFCASSVAALTSGRASDTQYFGPGTRLTVL.

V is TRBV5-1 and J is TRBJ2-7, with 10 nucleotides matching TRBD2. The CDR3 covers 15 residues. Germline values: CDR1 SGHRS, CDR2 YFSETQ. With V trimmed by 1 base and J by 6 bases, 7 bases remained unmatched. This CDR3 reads CASSLRLAGVGEQYF. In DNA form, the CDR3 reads TGCGCCAGCAGCTTGCGGCTAGCGGGAGTAGGCGAGCAGTACTTC.

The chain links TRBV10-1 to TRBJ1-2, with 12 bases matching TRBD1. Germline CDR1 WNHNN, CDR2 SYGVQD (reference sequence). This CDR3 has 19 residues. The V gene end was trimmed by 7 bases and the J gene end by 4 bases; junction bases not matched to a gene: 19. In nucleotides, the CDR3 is TGCGCCAGCATAAGGCGAAGCCGGGACAGGGGGCGGATGGGCTATGGCTACACCTTC. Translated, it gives CASIRRSRDRGRMGYGYTF.

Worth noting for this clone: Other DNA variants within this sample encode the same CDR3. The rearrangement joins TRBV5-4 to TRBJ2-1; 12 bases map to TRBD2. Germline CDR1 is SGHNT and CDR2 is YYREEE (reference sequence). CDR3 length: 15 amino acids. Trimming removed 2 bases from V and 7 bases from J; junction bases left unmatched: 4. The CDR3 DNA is TGTGCCAGCAGCTTAGGACTAGCGGGACTTAATGAGCAGTTCTTC. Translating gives CASSLGLAGLNEQFF.

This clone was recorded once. CDR3 coding DNA: TGTGCCAGCTCACTAACCAGGGCGGTGAACACTGAAGCTTTCTTT. It specifies CASSLTRAVNTEAFF. J is TRBJ1-1 and V is TRBV18; maybe TRBD1 (5 bases). CDR1 and CDR2 (germline): KGHSH, LQKENI. CDR3 length: 15 residues. Trimming took off 4 bases at V and 0 bases at J, with 12 bases between the two ends.

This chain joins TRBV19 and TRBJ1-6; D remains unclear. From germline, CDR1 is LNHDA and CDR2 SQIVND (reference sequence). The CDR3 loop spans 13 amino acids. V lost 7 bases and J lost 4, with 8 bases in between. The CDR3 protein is CASNWRYNSPLHF. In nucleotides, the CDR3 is TGTGCCAGTAACTGGAGGTATAATTCACCCCTCCACTTT. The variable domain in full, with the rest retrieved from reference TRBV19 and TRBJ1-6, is DGGITQSPKYLFRKEGQNVTLSCEQNLNHDAMYWYRQDPGQGLRLIYYSQIVNDFQKGDIAEGYSVSREKKESFPLTVTSAQKNPTAFYLCASNWRYNSPLHFGNGTRLTVT.

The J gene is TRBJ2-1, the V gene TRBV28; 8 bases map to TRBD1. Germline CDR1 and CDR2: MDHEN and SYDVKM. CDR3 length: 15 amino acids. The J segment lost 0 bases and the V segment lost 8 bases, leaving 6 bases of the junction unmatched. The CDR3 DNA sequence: TGTGCCAGCTTTACAGGGGGGAGCTCCTACAATGAGCAGTTCTTC. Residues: CASFTGGSSYNEQFF.

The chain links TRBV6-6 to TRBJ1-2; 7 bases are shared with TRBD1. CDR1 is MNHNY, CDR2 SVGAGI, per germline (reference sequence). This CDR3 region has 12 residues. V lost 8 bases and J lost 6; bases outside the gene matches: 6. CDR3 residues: CASRRDRHGYTF. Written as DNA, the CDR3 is TGTGCCAGCCGCCGGGACAGACATGGCTACACCTTC.

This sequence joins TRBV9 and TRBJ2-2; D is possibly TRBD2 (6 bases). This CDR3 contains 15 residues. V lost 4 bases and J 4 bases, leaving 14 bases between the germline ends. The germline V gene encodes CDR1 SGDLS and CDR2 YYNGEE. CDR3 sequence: CASSFLAGFTGELFF. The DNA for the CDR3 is TGTGCCAGCAGCTTCCTCGCGGGGTTCACCGGGGAGCTGTTTTTT.

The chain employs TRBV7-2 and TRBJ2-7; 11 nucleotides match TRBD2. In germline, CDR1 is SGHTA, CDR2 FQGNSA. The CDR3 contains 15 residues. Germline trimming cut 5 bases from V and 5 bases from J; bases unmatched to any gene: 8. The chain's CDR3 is CASSHLTSGGNEQYF. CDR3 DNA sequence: TGTGCCAGCAGCCATCTAACTAGCGGGGGCAACGAGCAGTACTTC.

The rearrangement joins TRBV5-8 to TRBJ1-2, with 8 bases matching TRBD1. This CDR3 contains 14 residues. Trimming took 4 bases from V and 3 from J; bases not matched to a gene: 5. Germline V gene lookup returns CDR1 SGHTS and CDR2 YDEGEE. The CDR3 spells CASSPQGAYYGYTF. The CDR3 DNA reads TGTGCCAGCAGCCCTCAGGGGGCATACTATGGCTACACCTTC.